Listed here are 17 T cell receptor beta chains from one sample, sequenced in a study of T-cell memory formation after mild COVID-19. TCRdb redid the calling of the 5' RACE reads with MiXCR, one entry per CDR3 protein. The table includes roughly 380,000 distinct CDR3 sequences, around 28% detected once. Source material: PBMCs or a T cell subset sorted from them (not recorded which). All receptors derive from an adult woman who had mild COVID-19 (a few samples of this study predate the infection). Cell type and time point are not known.

This clonotype has a handful of counts. This rearrangement joins TRBV20-1 to TRBJ1-5; D is unclear. The CDR3 has 13 amino acids. Germline CDR1 DFQATT, CDR2 SNEGSKA (reference sequence). Trimming took off 6 bases at V and 3 bases at J, with 12 bases between the two ends. The CDR3 loop is CSALGPFNQPQHF. CDR3 nucleotide sequence: TGCAGTGCCCTTGGACCGTTCAATCAGCCCCAGCATTTT.

This chain uses TRBV30 with TRBJ1-1, with 7 bases identical to TRBD1. This CDR3 contains 13 residues. CDR1 is GTSNPN and CDR2 is SVGIG in the germline V gene (reference sequence). Unmatched junction bases numbered 11, after V lost 8 bases and J lost 5 bases. The CDR3 protein is CAGQTGPGTEAFF. As DNA, the CDR3 is TGTGCCGGCCAGACAGGGCCCGGGACTGAAGCTTTCTTT. The full variable domain, rest sourced from reference TRBV30 and TRBJ1-1, is SQTIHQWPATLVQPVGSPLSLECTVEGTSNPNLYWYRQAAGRGLQLLFYSVGIGQISSEVPQNLSASRPQDRQFILSSKKLLLSDSGFYLCAGQTGPGTEAFFGQGTRLTVV.

The chain uses TRBV15 and TRBJ2-1, with D perhaps assigned TRBD1 or TRBD2 (5 bases each). This CDR3 region has 15 residues. Trimming stripped 6 bases from V and 0 bases from J, with 12 bases between. Germline V gene sequence: CDR1 LNHNV, CDR2 YYDKDF (reference sequence). This chain's CDR3 is CATRETGTSYNEQFF. In DNA, the CDR3 is TGTGCCACCAGGGAGACGGGGACCTCCTACAATGAGCAGTTCTTC. Variable domain in full (rest from reference TRBV15 and TRBJ2-1): DAMVIQNPRYQVTQFGKPVTLSCSQTLNHNVMYWYQQKSSQAPKLLFHYYDKDFNNEADTPDNFQSRRPNTSFCFLDIRSPGLGDTAMYLCATRETGTSYNEQFFGPGTRLTVL.

The rearrangement joins TRBV7-2 to TRBJ2-5; 12 bases are shared with TRBD2. The V gene end was trimmed by 5 bases and the J gene end by 11 bases; junction bases not matched to a gene: 6. The CDR3 covers 13 residues. Germline-derived CDR1 and CDR2 are SGHTA and FQGNSA. This CDR3 reads CASSPRTSGIQYF. CDR3 DNA: TGTGCCAGCAGCCCAAGGACTAGCGGGATTCAGTACTTC.

This clonotype was counted ten times or more. V usage is TRBV5-1 and J usage is TRBJ2-1, with D possibly TRBD1 on 6 matching bases. V lost 0 bases to trimming and J lost 14 bases, with 12 bases between them. The CDR3 spans 12 residues. CDR1 and CDR2 from the germline V gene are SGHRS and YFSETQ. Written as DNA, the CDR3 is TGCGCCAGCAGCTTGGAACAGGACAGAAAGTTCTTC. It encodes CASSLEQDRKFF.

The chain is built from TRBV20-1 and TRBJ1-4, with D maybe TRBD1 (5 bases). Germline V lookup: CDR1 DFQATT, CDR2 SNEGSKA (reference sequence). The CDR3 length is 12 residues. With 3 bases removed from V and 9 bases from J, the gap between germline ends came to 11 bases. DNA for the CDR3: TGCAGTGCTAGCCGGCAGGGTAAAAAACTGTTTTTT. Encoded protein: CSASRQGKKLFF.

This sequence joins TRBV12-3 or TRBV12-4 and TRBJ2-7, with 7 bases identical to TRBD2. V lost 8 bases and J lost 0; bases outside the gene matches: 16. There are 17 residues in the CDR3. CDR3 coding DNA: TGTGCCAGCCCCCGACCTTTATACCTAGCGGACTCCTACGAGCAGTACTTC. It encodes CASPRPLYLADSYEQYF.

The gene calls are TRBV5-1 and TRBJ2-5; 8 nucleotides match TRBD2. The germline CDR1 and CDR2 sequences are SGHRS and YFSETQ. The CDR3 runs 16 residues. Trimming cost V 3 bases and J 0 bases; bases outside gene matches: 7. For the CDR3, the DNA is TGCGCCAGCAGCTCCCCGAGAGCGGGGGACCAAGAGACCCAGTACTTC. Amino acid sequence: CASSSPRAGDQETQYF.

The rearrangement uses TRBV7-9 and TRBJ1-2, with 8 bases aligning to TRBD1. This CDR3 contains 15 residues. Trimming took 1 base from V and 6 from J; bases not matched to a gene: 7. Germline CDR1 and CDR2: SEHNR and FQNEAQ (reference sequence). The CDR3 is CASSLVAGGGNGYTF. The CDR3, as DNA: TGTGCCAGCAGCTTAGTGGCAGGGGGCGGGAATGGCTACACCTTC.

This clonotype was counted between two and nine times. The chain joins TRBV13 to TRBJ2-2, with D perhaps TRBD1 (6 bases). Trimming left V 4 bases short and J 1 base short, with 13 bases between. Germline assignment: CDR1 PRHDT and CDR2 FYEKMQ (reference sequence). The length of the CDR3 is 16 residues. This CDR3 is CASSSTDRKNTGELFF. Written as DNA, the CDR3 is TGTGCCAGCAGCTCGACCGACAGGAAGAACACCGGGGAGCTGTTTTTT.

This clonotype appeared a single time. The CDR3 DNA is TGTGCCAGCAGTTTAGATTGGGTGGATGACAATCAGCCCCAGCATTTT. Its translation: CASSLDWVDDNQPQHF. The chain combines TRBV12-3 or TRBV12-4 with TRBJ1-5; D remains ambiguous. CDR3 size: 16 residues. Trimming took off 1 base at V and 3 bases at J, with 13 bases between the two ends.

In its sample, this clonotype was seen a few times. J is TRBJ2-5 and V is TRBV12-3 or TRBV12-4, with 10 bases lining up with TRBD2. V dropped 4 bases and J dropped 4; count of bases not matched to a gene: 9. CDR3 size: 16 residues. DNA of the CDR3: TGTGCCAGCAGTTCGGGGGGGACTAGCGTGTTAGAGACCCAGTACTTC. This translates into CASSSGGTSVLETQYF.

V is TRBV5-5 and J is TRBJ2-7, with D possibly being TRBD1 or TRBD2 (5 bases each). V was clipped by 3 bases and J by 2 bases, with 15 bases between them. Germline assignment: CDR1 SGHKS and CDR2 YYEKEE (reference sequence). The CDR3 is made up of 15 amino acids. This CDR3 is CASSSSSGPAYEQYF. CDR3 DNA sequence: TGTGCCAGCAGCTCCTCCTCGGGGCCAGCCTACGAGCAGTACTTC.

The J gene is TRBJ2-7, the V gene TRBV7-2; the match to TRBD2 covers 7 bases. CDR1 and CDR2 (germline): SGHTA, FQGNSA. The CDR3 is made up of 15 amino acids. V shed 7 bases, J shed 7 bases, and the junction held 16 bases outside the gene matches. CDR3: CASTLAAGTYGEQYF. The DNA for the CDR3 is TGTGCCAGCACGCTCGCAGCGGGGACGTACGGGGAGCAGTACTTC.

The chain couples TRBV6-5 to TRBJ2-7; 7 bases match TRBD1. In germline, CDR1 is MNHEY, CDR2 SVGAGI. Losses at the gene ends were 4 bases for V and 3 bases for J; bases not matched to a gene: 9. CDR3 length: 15 residues. The DNA for the CDR3 is TGTGCCAGCAGTTCGGAGGAGACAGGGTTCTACGAGCAGTACTTC. Its protein is CASSSEETGFYEQYF.

This sequence joins TRBV11-3 and TRBJ2-1; D is uncertain. Per germline, CDR1 SGHNT and CDR2 YENEEA. Trimming took off 3 bases at V and 6 bases at J, with 15 bases between the two ends. This CDR3 comprises 15 residues. CDR3 in amino acids: CASSFSVGLGNEQFF. The CDR3 coding sequence is TGTGCCAGCAGCTTTTCGGTAGGGCTGGGCAATGAGCAGTTCTTC.

The J gene is TRBJ1-1, the V gene TRBV18; no reliable D call. CDR3 length: 15 residues. Trimming took off 1 base at V and 1 base at J, with 10 bases between the two ends. Germline values: CDR1 KGHSH, CDR2 LQKENI. The DNA for the CDR3 is TGTGCCAGCTCACCACGACGGCGTGGGAACACTGAAGCTTTCTTT. Translating it yields CASSPRRRGNTEAFF. Based on the CDR3 plus reference TRBV18 and TRBJ1-1, the full variable domain is NAGVMQNPRHLVRRRGQEARLRCSPMKGHSHVYWYRQLPEEGLKFMVYLQKENIIDESGMPKERFSAEFPKEGPSILRIQQVVRGDSAAYFCASSPRRRGNTEAFFGQGTRLTVV.